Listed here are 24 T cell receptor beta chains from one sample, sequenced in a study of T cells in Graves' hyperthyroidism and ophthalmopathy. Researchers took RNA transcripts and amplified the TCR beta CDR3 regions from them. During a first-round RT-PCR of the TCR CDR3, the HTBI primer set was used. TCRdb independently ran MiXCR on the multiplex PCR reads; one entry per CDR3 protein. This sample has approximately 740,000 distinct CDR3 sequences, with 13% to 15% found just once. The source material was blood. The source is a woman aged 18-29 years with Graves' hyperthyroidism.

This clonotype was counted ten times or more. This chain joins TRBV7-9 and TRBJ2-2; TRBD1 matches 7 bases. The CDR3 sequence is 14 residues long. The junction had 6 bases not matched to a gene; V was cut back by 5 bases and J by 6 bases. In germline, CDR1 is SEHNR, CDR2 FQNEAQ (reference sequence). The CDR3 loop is CASSTTGKAGELFF. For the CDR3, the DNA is TGTGCCAGCAGCACGACAGGGAAGGCCGGGGAGCTGTTTTTT.

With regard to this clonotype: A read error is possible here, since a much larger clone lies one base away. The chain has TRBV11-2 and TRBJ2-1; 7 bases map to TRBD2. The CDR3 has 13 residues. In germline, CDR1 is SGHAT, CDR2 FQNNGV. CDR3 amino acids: CANSSMASGIGFF. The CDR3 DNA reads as TGTGCCAACAGCTCCATGGCTAGCGGTATAGGGTTCTTC.

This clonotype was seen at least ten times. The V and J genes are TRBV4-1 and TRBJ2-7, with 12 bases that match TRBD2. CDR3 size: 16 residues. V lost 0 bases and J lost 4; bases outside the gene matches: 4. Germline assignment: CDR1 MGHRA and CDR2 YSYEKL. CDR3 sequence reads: CASSQDPLAGGYEQYF. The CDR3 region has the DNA TGCGCCAGCAGCCAAGATCCTCTAGCGGGAGGGTACGAGCAGTACTTC.

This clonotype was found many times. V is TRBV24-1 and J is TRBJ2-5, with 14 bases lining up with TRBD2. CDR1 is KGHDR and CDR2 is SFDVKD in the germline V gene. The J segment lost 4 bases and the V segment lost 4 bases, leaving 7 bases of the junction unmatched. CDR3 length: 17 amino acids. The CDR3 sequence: CATSESGLAGVRETQYF. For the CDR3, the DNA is TGTGCCACCAGTGAATCGGGACTAGCGGGAGTGAGAGAGACCCAGTACTTC.

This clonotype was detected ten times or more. The CDR3 sequence: CASGLVTSGSYNEQFF. The CDR3, as DNA: TGTGCTAGTGGTTTGGTAACTAGCGGGTCCTACAATGAGCAGTTCTTC. The chain joins TRBV12-5 to TRBJ2-1, with TRBD2 matching over 9 bases. The V segment lost 0 bases and the J segment 1 base; nucleotides outside the gene matches: 1. The CDR3 is 16 residues long. Germline CDR1 and CDR2: LGHNT and FRNRAP.

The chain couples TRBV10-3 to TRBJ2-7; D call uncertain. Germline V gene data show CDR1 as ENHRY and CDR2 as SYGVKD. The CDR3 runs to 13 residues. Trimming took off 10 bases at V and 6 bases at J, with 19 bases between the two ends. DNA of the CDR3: TGTGCCACAGCCGACGTGACTCTGCGCGAGCAGTACTTC. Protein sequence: CATADVTLREQYF.

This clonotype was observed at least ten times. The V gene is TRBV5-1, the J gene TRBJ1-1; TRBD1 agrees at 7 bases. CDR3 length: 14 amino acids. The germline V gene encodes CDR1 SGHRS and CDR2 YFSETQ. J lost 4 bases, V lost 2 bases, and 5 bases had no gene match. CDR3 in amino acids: CASSLPRDSTEAFF. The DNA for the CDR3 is TGCGCCAGCAGCTTACCCCGGGACAGCACTGAAGCTTTCTTT.

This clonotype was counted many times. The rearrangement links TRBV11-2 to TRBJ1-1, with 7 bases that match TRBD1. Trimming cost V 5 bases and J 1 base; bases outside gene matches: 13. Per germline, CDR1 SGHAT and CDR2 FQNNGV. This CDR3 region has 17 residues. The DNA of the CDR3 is TGTGCCAGCAGCCCTGTTTTGGGGGAGGGGGCGAACACTGAAGCTTTCTTT. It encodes CASSPVLGEGANTEAFF.

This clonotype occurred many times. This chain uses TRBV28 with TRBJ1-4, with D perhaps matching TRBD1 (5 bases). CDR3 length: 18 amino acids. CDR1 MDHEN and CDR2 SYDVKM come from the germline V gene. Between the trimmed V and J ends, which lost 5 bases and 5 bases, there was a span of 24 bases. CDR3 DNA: TGTGCCAGCAGTGTCGGGACGCCGTCACTGCTACCGAATGAAAAACTGTTTTTT. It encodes CASSVGTPSLLPNEKLFF.

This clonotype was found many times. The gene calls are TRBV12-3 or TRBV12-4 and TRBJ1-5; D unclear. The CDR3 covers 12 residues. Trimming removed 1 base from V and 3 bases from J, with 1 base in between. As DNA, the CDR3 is TGTGCCAGCAGTTTAGACAATCAGCCCCAGCATTTT. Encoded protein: CASSLDNQPQHF.

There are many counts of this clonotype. DNA for the CDR3: TGTGCCAGCAGCTACCGGGACCGCGAGACCCAGTACTTC. Translated, it gives CASSYRDRETQYF. The V and J genes are TRBV7-9 and TRBJ2-5; D is tentatively TRBD1 or TRBD2 (5 bases each). Germline lookup yields CDR1 SEHNR and CDR2 FQNEAQ (reference sequence). Trimming left V 4 bases short and J 5 bases short, with 11 bases between. The CDR3 is made up of 13 amino acids.

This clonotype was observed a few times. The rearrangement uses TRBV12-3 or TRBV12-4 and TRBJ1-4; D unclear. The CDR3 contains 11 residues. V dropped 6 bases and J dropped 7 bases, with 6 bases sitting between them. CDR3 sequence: CASRQAEKLFF. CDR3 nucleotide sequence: TGTGCCAGCAGACAAGCTGAAAAACTGTTTTTT.

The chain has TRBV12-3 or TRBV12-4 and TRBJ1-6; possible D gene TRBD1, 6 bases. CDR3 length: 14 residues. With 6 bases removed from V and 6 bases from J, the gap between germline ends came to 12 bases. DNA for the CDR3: TGTGCCAGCAGCGAGGACAGAAGTAATTCACCCCTCCACTTT. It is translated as CASSEDRSNSPLHF.

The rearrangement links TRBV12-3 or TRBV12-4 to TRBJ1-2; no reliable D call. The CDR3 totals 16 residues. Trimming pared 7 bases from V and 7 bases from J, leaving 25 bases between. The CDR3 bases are TGTGCCAGCACCCTTCAGGCGGAGGGAGCAGGCGGTGGCTACACCTTC. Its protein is CASTLQAEGAGGGYTF.

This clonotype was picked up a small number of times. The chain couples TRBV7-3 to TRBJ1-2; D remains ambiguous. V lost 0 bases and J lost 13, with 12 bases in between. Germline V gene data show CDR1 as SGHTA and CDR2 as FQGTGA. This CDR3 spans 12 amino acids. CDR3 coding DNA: TGTGCCAGCAGCTTAACGTCCGAGTCCCTCACCTTC. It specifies CASSLTSESLTF.

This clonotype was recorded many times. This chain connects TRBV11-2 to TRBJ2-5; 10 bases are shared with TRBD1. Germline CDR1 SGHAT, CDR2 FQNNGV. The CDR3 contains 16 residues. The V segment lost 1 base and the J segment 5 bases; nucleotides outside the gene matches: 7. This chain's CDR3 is CASSLVRTGGRETQYF. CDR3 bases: TGTGCCAGCAGCTTAGTACGGACAGGGGGGAGGGAGACCCAGTACTTC.

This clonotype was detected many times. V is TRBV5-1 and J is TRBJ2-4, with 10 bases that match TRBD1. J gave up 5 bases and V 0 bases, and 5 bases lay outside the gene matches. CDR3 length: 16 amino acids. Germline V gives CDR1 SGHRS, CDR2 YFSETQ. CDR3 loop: CASSLGDRGLQNIQYF. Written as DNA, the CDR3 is TGCGCCAGCAGCTTGGGGGACAGGGGCCTTCAAAACATTCAGTACTTC.

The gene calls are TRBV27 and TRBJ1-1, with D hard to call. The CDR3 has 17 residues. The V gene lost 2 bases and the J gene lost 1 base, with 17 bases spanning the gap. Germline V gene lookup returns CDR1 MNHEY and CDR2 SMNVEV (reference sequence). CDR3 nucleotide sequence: TGTGCCAGCAGTTTACAAGTCGTAAGCAAGCCGAACACTGAAGCTTTCTTT. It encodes CASSLQVVSKPNTEAFF.

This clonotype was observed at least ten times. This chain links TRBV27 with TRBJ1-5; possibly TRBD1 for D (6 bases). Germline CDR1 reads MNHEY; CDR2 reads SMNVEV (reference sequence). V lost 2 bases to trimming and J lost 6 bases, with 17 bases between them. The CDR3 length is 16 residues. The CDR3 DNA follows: TGTGCCAGCAGTTTAAAGGGAACAGGGCAAGTTCAGCCCCAGCATTTT. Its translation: CASSLKGTGQVQPQHF.

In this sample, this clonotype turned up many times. The CDR3 nucleotides are TGCTGCTTAGACAGGGCCCAAGAGACCCAGTACTTC. Its translation is CCLDRAQETQYF. The rearrangement joins TRBV20-1 to TRBJ2-5, with 7 bases matching TRBD1. The CDR3 is 12 amino acids. CDR1 is DFQATT and CDR2 is SNEGSKA in the germline V gene (reference sequence).

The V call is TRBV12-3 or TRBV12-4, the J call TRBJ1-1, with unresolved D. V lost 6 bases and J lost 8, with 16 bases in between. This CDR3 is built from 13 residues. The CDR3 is CASSPRILFEAFF. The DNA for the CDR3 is TGTGCCAGCAGCCCCCGTATTCTATTCGAAGCTTTCTTT.

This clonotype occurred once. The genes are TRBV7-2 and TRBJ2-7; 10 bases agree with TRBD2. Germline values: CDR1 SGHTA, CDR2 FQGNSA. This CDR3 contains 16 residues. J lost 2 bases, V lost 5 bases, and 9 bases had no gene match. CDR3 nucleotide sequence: TGTGCCAGCAGCGCGATGCTAGCGGGGGCAACCTACGAGCAGTACTTC. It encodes CASSAMLAGATYEQYF.

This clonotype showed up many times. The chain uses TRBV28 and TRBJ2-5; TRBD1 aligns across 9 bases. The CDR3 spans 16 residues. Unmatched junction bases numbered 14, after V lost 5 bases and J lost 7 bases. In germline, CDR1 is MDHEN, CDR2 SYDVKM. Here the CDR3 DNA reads TGTGCCAGCAGTCCGTGGGGACAGGGTCTCACCATGACCCAGTACTTC. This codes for CASSPWGQGLTMTQYF.

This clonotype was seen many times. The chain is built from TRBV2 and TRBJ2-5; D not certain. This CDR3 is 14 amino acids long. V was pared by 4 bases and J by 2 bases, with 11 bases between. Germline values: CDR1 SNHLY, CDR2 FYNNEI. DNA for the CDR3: TGTGCCAGCAGTGCCCAGCAAAATCAAGAGACCCAGTACTTC. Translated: CASSAQQNQETQYF.